The 5 T cell receptor beta chains in this list originate from one sample, sequenced in a study of T cell responses to AZD1222 COVID-19 vaccine. Sequencing was performed with immunoSEQ multiplex PCR; in TCRdb, only in-frame clones are kept and a portion is missing. The sample comprises roughly 170,000 clones, 85% to 95% of which are singletons, and around 0.96% rests with the top ten. This specimen was peripheral blood, taken on day 0 of AZD1222 vaccination. These receptors originate from an adult in good health.

This clone was recorded once. This chain connects TRBV4-2 to TRBJ2-7, with TRBD2 identical over 9 bases. Germline V lookup: CDR1 LGHNA, CDR2 YNFKEQ. The CDR3 length is 16 residues. The V segment lost 4 bases and the J segment 1 base; nucleotides outside the gene matches: 8. The CDR3 here is CASSLTLSGGSYEQYF. CDR3 nucleotide sequence: TGTGCCAGCAGCCTAACCTTGAGCGGGGGGTCCTACGAGCAGTACTTC.

The chain links TRBV7-9 to TRBJ1-1; D remains ambiguous. Trimming took off 1 base at V and 10 bases at J, with 13 bases between the two ends. This CDR3 has 13 amino acids. Germline lookup yields CDR1 SEHNR and CDR2 FQNEAQ (reference sequence). In DNA form, the CDR3 reads TGTGCCAGCAGCTTAGTCGCTGGGGTGGGAGCTTTCTTT. Translating it yields CASSLVAGVGAFF.

The V and J genes are TRBV19 and TRBJ1-5, with D unclear. With 5 bases removed from V and 2 bases from J, the gap between germline ends came to 13 bases. This CDR3 contains 15 residues. Germline-derived CDR1 and CDR2 are LNHDA and SQIVND (reference sequence). The DNA of the CDR3 is TGTGCCAGTAGTCCCCGTGGGAGGGGCAATCAGCCCCAGCATTTT. Protein: CASSPRGRGNQPQHF.

The J gene is TRBJ1-2, the V gene TRBV28; D is possibly TRBD1 (5 bases). The V gene lost 6 bases and the J gene lost 7 bases, with 18 bases spanning the gap. Germline V lookup: CDR1 MDHEN, CDR2 SYDVKM. CDR3 length: 14 amino acids. The CDR3, as DNA: TGTGCCAGCAGGGAGGTCGGCAGGGATGGTGGCTACACCTTC. As protein: CASREVGRDGGYTF.

The J gene is TRBJ1-1, the V gene TRBV6-5; 7 bases are a match to TRBD1. The CDR3 covers 14 residues. CDR1 MNHEY and CDR2 SVGAGI come from the germline V gene. V shed 2 bases, J shed 7 bases, and the junction held 7 bases outside the gene matches. Here the CDR3 DNA reads TGTGCCAGCAGTTACGAGGGGGCGCCAGGTGAAGCTTTCTTT. Residues: CASSYEGAPGEAFF.